Listed here are 8 T cell receptor beta chains from one sample, sequenced in a study of technical replicates of blood from a handful of donors. The assay was immunoSEQ multiplex PCR, and TCRdb's table has in-frame clones only and misses some. The profile shows 95,000 to 100,000 clones, around 96% of them singletons. The sample consisted of T cells isolated from PBMCs. These receptors were obtained from a human donor in good health.

The rearrangement uses TRBV6-4 and TRBJ2-3; TRBD1 matches at 10 bases. This CDR3 contains 15 residues. The V segment lost 4 bases and the J segment 2 bases; nucleotides outside the gene matches: 3. Germline CDR1 and CDR2: MRHNA and SNTAGT. CDR3 nucleotides: TGTGCCAGCAGTGGGACAGGGGGACTCACAGATACGCAGTATTTT. This encodes CASSGTGGLTDTQYF.

This clone occurred once. V usage is TRBV11-3 and J usage is TRBJ2-3; 9 bases are a match to TRBD2. The CDR3 is 15 residues long. Per the germline V gene, CDR1 is SGHNT and CDR2 is YENEEA. V trimming: 3 bases; J trimming: 4 bases; junction bases outside the gene matches: 5. CDR3 residues: CASSFSGGLSDTQYF. The CDR3 DNA is TGTGCCAGCAGCTTTAGCGGGGGTTTATCAGATACGCAGTATTTT.

This clone was observed a few times. The genes are TRBV2 and TRBJ2-5; 7 positions match TRBD2. With V trimmed by 4 bases and J by 5 bases, 10 bases remained unmatched. The CDR3 length is 15 residues. Germline V gives CDR1 SNHLY, CDR2 FYNNEI. CDR3 nucleotides: TGTGCCAGCAGTGCTAGCGGTGATTCTGGGGAGACCCAGTACTTC. The encoded protein is CASSASGDSGETQYF.

V usage is TRBV6-1 and J usage is TRBJ1-3, with D possibly being TRBD1 (5 bases). This CDR3 has 16 residues. Trimming cost V 2 bases and J 2 bases, with 13 bases left between them. Germline lookup yields CDR1 MNHNS and CDR2 SASEGT. CDR3 bases: TGTGCCAGCAGTGAAACGCCGGGGGTACCTGGAAACACCATATATTTT. Protein: CASSETPGVPGNTIYF.

J is TRBJ2-7 and V is TRBV4-1; weak D call: TRBD2 (6 bases). The CDR3 covers 15 residues. The V end was cut by 3 bases, the J end by 2 bases, with 14 bases between. Germline assignment: CDR1 MGHRA and CDR2 YSYEKL. The DNA for the CDR3 is TGCGCCAGCAGCCAGGTTAGCGGCACTGCCTACGAGCAGTACTTC. Translating it yields CASSQVSGTAYEQYF.

V usage is TRBV12-5 and J usage is TRBJ1-5; tentatively, D is TRBD1 (6 bases). Germline values: CDR1 LGHNT, CDR2 FRNRAP. Trimming removed 0 bases from V and 7 bases from J, with 16 bases in between. The CDR3 is 16 amino acids. CDR3 protein: CASGLVLGGGGQPQHF. The CDR3 DNA reads as TGTGCTAGTGGTTTGGTACTAGGGGGGGGCGGACAGCCCCAGCATTTT.

The gene calls are TRBV28 and TRBJ1-4; D gene ambiguous. Germline V gene data show CDR1 as MDHEN and CDR2 as SYDVKM. CDR3 size: 15 residues. V shed 4 bases and J shed 0 bases, with 9 bases lying between them. The CDR3 coding sequence is TGTGCCAGCAGTTCCCAGTTTTCAACTAATGAAAAACTGTTTTTT. As protein: CASSSQFSTNEKLFF.

The CDR3 DNA reads TGTGCCAGCAGCCACCACCGGGAGATGAACACTGAAGCTTTCTTT. It yields the protein CASSHHREMNTEAFF. This chain joins TRBV7-8 and TRBJ1-1; D is ambiguous. The CDR3 sequence is 15 residues long. Germline-derived CDR1 and CDR2 are SGHVS and FQNEAQ. Trimming removed 5 bases from V and 0 bases from J, with 13 bases in between.